The rows below give T cell receptor beta chains drawn from one sample of a study of blood T cell repertoires in COVID-19. Produced via immunoSEQ multiplex PCR; TCRdb's table is partial and in-frame only. The sample lists roughly 150,000 clones, around nine tenths occurring once. The sample comprised peripheral blood. These receptors all come from a man aged 50-59 years who had recovered from COVID-19. The CDR3 runs from the conserved cysteine through the conserved F or W. A D gene is named only where the DNA matches it firmly. Expanded clones are given a class, and other clones once, few, many or no size at all.

clone_size | j_call | v_call | d_call | cdr3_nt | cdr3_aa
. | TRBJ1-4 | TRBV15 | TRBD1 | TGTGCCACCAGCAGCTCAGGACAGGGTGGGTGGACTAATGAAAAACTGTTTTTT | CATSSSGQGGWTNEKLFF
. | TRBJ2-3 | TRBV5-5 | TRBD2 | TGTGCCAGCAGACGGGGACTAGCTGCAGATACGCAGTATTTT | CASRRGLAADTQYF
. | TRBJ1-1 | TRBV7-2 | . | TGTGCCAGCAGCTTAGGTATTAACACTGAAGCTTTCTTT | CASSLGINTEAFF
few | TRBJ2-7 | TRBV5-1 | . | TGCGCCAGCAGCTCAGGATTTGTCTACGAGCAGTACTTC | CASSSGFVYEQYF
. | TRBJ1-2 | TRBV6-5 | TRBD1 | TGTGCCAGCAGTTACTCCAACAGGGGGCTGTCTGGCTACACCTTC | CASSYSNRGLSGYTF
. | TRBJ1-2 | TRBV27 | TRBD1 | TGTGCCAGCGGGAGGACAGGGGGGGCGAAGGGCTACACCTTC | CASGRTGGAKGYTF
. | TRBJ2-5 | TRBV7-6 | . | TGTGCCAGCAGCCTATCAGCTTCCCGGGAGAGGCCGGACTTC | CASSLSASRERPDF
once | TRBJ2-7 | TRBV2 | TRBD1 | TGTGCCAGCGGACAGGGCTACGAGCAGTACTTC | CASGQGYEQYF
few | TRBJ1-5 | TRBV2 | TRBD1 | TGTGCCAGCAGTGCTGGGCAGGGGGCTTATCAGCCCCAGCATTTT | CASSAGQGAYQPQHF
. | TRBJ2-7 | TRBV5-8 | TRBD1 | TGTGCCAGCAGCCGCACTCGGGACAGGGGCCACGAGCAGTACTTC | CASSRTRDRGHEQYF
. | TRBJ2-3 | TRBV9 | . | TGTGCCAGCAGCGTAGTGGCAGGGACAGATACGCAGTATTTT | CASSVVAGTDTQYF
. | TRBJ2-7 | TRBV18 | TRBD1 | TGTGCCAGCTCACAGGGACAGGGTAGGAACGAGCAGTACTTC | CASSQGQGRNEQYF
. | TRBJ1-2 | TRBV19 | . | TGTGCCAGTACCCTTTTCCCCCGACAGGCCTTCTATGGCTACACCTTC | CASTLFPRQAFYGYTF
. | TRBJ1-2 | TRBV7-9 | TRBD1 | TGTGCCAGCACCGGGGGGACAGAGGACTATGGCTACACCTTC | CASTGGTEDYGYTF
. | TRBJ2-1 | TRBV5-6 | TRBD2 | TGTGCCACCTCCCGGGGGGGTTCCTACAATGAGCAGTTCTTC | CATSRGGSYNEQFF
. | TRBJ1-5 | TRBV30 | TRBD1 | TGTGCCTGGAGTGTACAGGGGAATCAGCCCCAGCATTTT | CAWSVQGNQPQHF
. | TRBJ2-1 | TRBV6-5 | . | TGTGCCAGCAGTTTCCTGTCAGGCAGGGTTAACAATGAGCAGTTCTTC | CASSFLSGRVNNEQFF
. | TRBJ1-6 | TRBV30 | . | TGTGCCTGGAGTAGAGGGCAGGGGCGTTCACCCCTCCACTTT | CAWSRGQGRSPLHF
. | TRBJ2-3 | TRBV10-3 | . | TGTGCCATCAGTGCCCGTTCTGGACAGGGAGGGTCCGATACGCAGTATTTT | CAISARSGQGGSDTQYF
once | TRBJ2-3 | TRBV7-2 | TRBD2 | TGTGCCAGCAGCGATGGACTAGCGGGTCCTAGCACAGATACGCAGTATTTT | CASSDGLAGPSTDTQYF
. | TRBJ1-3 | TRBV3-1/TRBV3-2 | . | TGTGCCAGCAGCCAAGAAATCAGGGGCTCTGGAAACACCATATATTTT | CASSQEIRGSGNTIYF
. | TRBJ2-7 | TRBV21-1 | . | TGTGCCAGCAGGTCCAGAATCGAGCAGTACTTC | CASRSRIEQYF
once | TRBJ2-5 | TRBV12-2 | . | TGTGCAAGTCGCTTAAGACTAGCGGGGGAAGAGACCCAGTACTTC | CASRLRLAGEETQYF
. | TRBJ1-4 | TRBV9 | . | TGTGCCAGCAACTCACAGGGTCGGGCTAATGAAAAACTGTTTTTT | CASNSQGRANEKLFF
. | TRBJ1-6 | TRBV6-5 | . | TGTGCCAGCAGTTACTCCGGGACTCTTAATTCACCCCTCCACTTT | CASSYSGTLNSPLHF
. | TRBJ1-2 | TRBV28 | . | TGTGCCAGCAGCTCGGTAGGGAGGGAAGGAAACTATGGCTACACCTTC | CASSSVGREGNYGYTF
few | TRBJ2-1 | TRBV10-3 | TRBD2 | TGTGCCTACAGCCAGCGGGAGCGCAATGAGCAGTTCTTC | CAYSQRERNEQFF
. | TRBJ1-1 | TRBV7-6 | TRBD1 | TGTGCCAGCAGCTCTGGACAGGGGGCTTTGAACACTGAAGCTTTCTTT | CASSSGQGALNTEAFF
few | TRBJ2-7 | TRBV28 | . | TGTGCCAGCAAGCCCAGATCGACCCCCGGGGAGCAGTACTTC | CASKPRSTPGEQYF
. | TRBJ2-1 | TRBV9 | TRBD2 | TGTGCCAGCAGCGTAGACCCCCTAGCGGGAGGTCGGAATGAGCAGTTCTTC | CASSVDPLAGGRNEQFF
. | TRBJ1-2 | TRBV6-5 | . | TGTGCCAGCAGTAATAACTTGGGGGGGCTTAATGGCTACACCTTC | CASSNNLGGLNGYTF
. | TRBJ2-1 | TRBV29-1 | TRBD2 | TGCAGCGCCGGAAACTCTCTAGCGGGAGGTCAGGGTGAGCAGTTCTTC | CSAGNSLAGGQGEQFF
. | TRBJ2-1 | TRBV19 | TRBD2 | TGTGCCACCGGGACTAGCGGGGTCGATGAGCAGTTCTTC | CATGTSGVDEQFF
once | TRBJ2-3 | TRBV7-2 | TRBD2 | TGTGCCAGCAGCCCGTTGACTAGCGGGAGGGCCGGCACAGATACGCAGTATTTT | CASSPLTSGRAGTDTQYF
. | TRBJ1-2 | TRBV19 | TRBD1 | TGTGCCAGTAGTATTACGGGACAGGGGGTGAACTATGGCTACACCTTC | CASSITGQGVNYGYTF
. | TRBJ1-3 | TRBV6-5 | . | TGTGCCACTACCCCGGGAGGCTCTGGAAACACCATATATTTT | CATTPGGSGNTIYF
once | TRBJ2-5 | TRBV5-1 | . | TGCGCCAGCAGCTTGTTGTCAGAAGAGACCCAGTACTTC | CASSLLSEETQYF
. | TRBJ2-1 | TRBV7-2 | TRBD2 | TGTGCCAGCAGCTTGGTTTACCGAAGCTCTAGCGGGATTTTCCATGAGCAGTTCTTC | CASSLVYRSSSGIFHEQFF
. | TRBJ2-7 | TRBV7-9 | TRBD1 | TGTGCCAGCAGCCTCGGGACAGGGGGCACCGAGCAGTACTTC | CASSLGTGGTEQYF
. | TRBJ2-1 | TRBV12-3/TRBV12-4 | . | TGTGCCAGCAGCCGCGGGGGCCACAATGAGCAGTTCTTC | CASSRGGHNEQFF